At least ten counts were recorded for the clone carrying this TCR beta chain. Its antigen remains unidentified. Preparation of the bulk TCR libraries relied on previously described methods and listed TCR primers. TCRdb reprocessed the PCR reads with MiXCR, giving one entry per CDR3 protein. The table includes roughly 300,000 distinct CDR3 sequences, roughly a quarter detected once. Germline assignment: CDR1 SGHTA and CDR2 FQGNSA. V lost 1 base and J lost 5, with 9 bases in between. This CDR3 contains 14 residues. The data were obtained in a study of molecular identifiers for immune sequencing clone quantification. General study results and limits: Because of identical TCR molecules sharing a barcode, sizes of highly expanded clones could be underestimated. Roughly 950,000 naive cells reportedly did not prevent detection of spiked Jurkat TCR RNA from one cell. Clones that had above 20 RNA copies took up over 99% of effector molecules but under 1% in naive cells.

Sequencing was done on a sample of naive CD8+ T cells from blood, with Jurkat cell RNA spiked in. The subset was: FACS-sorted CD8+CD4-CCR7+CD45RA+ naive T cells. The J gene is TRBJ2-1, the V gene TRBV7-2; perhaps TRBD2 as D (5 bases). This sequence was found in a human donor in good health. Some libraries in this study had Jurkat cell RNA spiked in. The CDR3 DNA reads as TGTGCCAGCAGCTTAGATTACGGGGACAATGAGCAGTTCTTC. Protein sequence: CASSLDYGDNEQFF. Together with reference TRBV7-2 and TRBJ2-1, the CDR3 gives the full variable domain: GAGVSQSPSNKVTEKGKDVELRCDPISGHTALYWYRQSLGQGLEFLIYFQGNSAPDKSGLPSDRFSAERTGGSVSTLTIQRTQQEDSAVYLCASSLDYGDNEQFFGPGTRLTVL.